This TCR beta chain was obtained from a study of OX40 agonist ivuxolimab in advanced cancers. Background on the whole study: The costimulatory receptor OX40 (CD134) was targeted by ivuxolimab, a fully human IgG2 agonistic monoclonal antibody. Intravenous ivuxolimab was administered to patients every 2 weeks at six dose levels: 0.01, 0.1, 0.3, 1.5, 3 and 10 mg/kg. Among the 50 to 55 dose-escalation patients, some 19 had hepatocellular carcinoma, about 15 melanoma, 9 renal cell carcinoma and 9 head and neck cancer. In the dose-escalation cohort, 70% to 90% of patients were male, and the mean age was roughly 56 years with a range of about 20 to 80. Patients were allowed to have had prior anti-PD-1, anti-PD-L1 or anti-CTLA-4 therapy, and more than 30% of the dose-escalation patients had previously received checkpoint inhibitors. Partial responses occurred in three dose-escalation patients: two with cutaneous melanoma and one with hepatocellular carcinoma. The point of sequencing TCRbeta in the periphery was to test whether ivuxolimab changed TCR sequence diversity and drove clonal T-cell expansion. The paper covers the monotherapy dose-escalation part of the phase I ivuxolimab trial, which included N of about 56 patients. Study-wide findings and limitations: Low levels of normalized T-cell clonal expansion were also seen in some nonresponding patients. In partial responders in the 0.1-3.0 mg/kg groups, normalized peripheral clonal expansion was found to be among the lowest, especially among CD8+ T cells. At doses from 0.1 to 3.0 mg/kg, clonal expansion was seen in both CD4+ and CD8+ blood T cells between baseline and week 6. After ivuxolimab, expanded clones were on average more numerous among CD8+ T cells than among CD4+ T cells. Which antigens the clonally expanded peripheral T cells were specific for was not determined.

Including the terminal cysteine and phenylalanine, the CDR3 comprises 13 residues. Only CDR3 DNA is held: 39 bases, read in frame from base 1. The germline V gene (reference sequence) sets CDR1 to MNHNY and CDR2 to SVGAGI. Deletion took 5 bases off V and 9 bases off J, with a span of 11 bases between the germline ends. For sequencing of the TCRbeta CDR3 region, genomic DNA was extracted from the sorted cells. The immunoSEQ Assay was used to sequence the TCRbeta CDR3 regions. What TCRdb holds here is the immuneACCESS table cut down to in-frame rearrangements. Part of the clones is not present; checked against another copy, under half of the missing clones reflect an unresolved V gene, and the others are unexplained. The sample contains around 75,000 clones, 65% to 85% of them found a single time. Over 0.95% of the sample is taken by the ten largest. Patients with autoimmune disease history or receiving systemic immunosuppression were excluded from the trial. In every dose cohort, peripheral blood was drawn for TCR sequencing at baseline, cycle 4 day 1, and cycle 7 day 1. The samples were drawn from a first-in-human, open-label, multicenter phase I dose-escalation trial of ivuxolimab. Adults with locally advanced or metastatic melanoma, renal cell, hepatocellular, or head and neck squamous cell carcinoma were enrolled in the trial. Before TCR sequencing, CD4+ T cells and CD8+ T cells were sorted from peripheral blood as separate populations.

About this clone: This clone's antigen is unknown. Base qualities are not recorded, but no much larger clone differs from it by a single base.

The rearranged segments are TRBV6-6 and TRBJ1-6, with TRBD1 perhaps the D gene, on 5 matching bases. This sequence originates from an adult with an advanced solid tumor such as melanoma, head and neck, liver or kidney cancer. This sample comprised CD4+ or CD8+ T cells sorted from blood, obtained in a trial of the OX40 agonist ivuxolimab. The encoded CDR3 is CASSAGASSPLHF. The DNA sequence reads TGTGCCAGCAGTGCCGGGGCCAGTTCACCCCTCCACTTT.